What follows is one T cell receptor (beta chain) and its context. The data were obtained in a study of shared clonotypes between healthy human individuals. TCRdb's copy holds only in-frame clones and misses some; the assay was immunoSEQ multiplex PCR. The repertoire consists of 600,000 to 750,000 clones, with less than 95% occurring once and the leading ten covering around a third. This TCR came from a young man in good health. Some clones in this sample may be carry-over from other donors' samples. What was sequenced was memory CD8+ T cells from PBMCs. Subset indicated: CD45RO+ cells pooled with CCR7-negative TemRA cells.

The CDR3 DNA sequence: TGTGCCAGCAGCCGTAGCTTGGACGAGCAGTACTTC. Translating gives CASSRSLDEQYF. The rearrangement links TRBV7-9 to TRBJ2-7, with unresolved D. Germline CDR1 SEHNR, CDR2 FQNEAQ (reference sequence). This CDR3 has 12 residues. Trimming removed 5 bases from V and 5 bases from J, with 10 bases in between.